The 28 T cell receptor beta chains below all came from one sample that was sequenced in a study of technical replicates of blood from several donors. Profiling relied on immunoSEQ multiplex PCR, and the TCRdb table lists in-frame clones only, not all of them. The sample has about 82,000 clones; roughly 95% are singletons. The sample comprised T cells isolated from PBMCs. The receptors were sampled from a human donor in good health.

The chain links TRBV9 to TRBJ2-7; TRBD2 matches 7 bases. J lost 0 bases, V lost 5 bases, and 2 bases had no gene match. The germline V gene encodes CDR1 SGDLS and CDR2 YYNGEE. This CDR3 is built from 13 residues. The CDR3 DNA is TGTGCCAGCAGGGGGGGGTCCTCCTACGAGCAGTACTTC. Translating it yields CASRGGSSYEQYF. Full variable domain (rest looked up from reference TRBV9 and TRBJ2-7): DSGVTQTPKHLITATGQRVTLRCSPRSGDLSVYWYQQSLDQGLQFLIQYYNGEERAKGNILERFSAQQFPDLHSELNLSSLELGDSALYFCASRGGSSYEQYFGPGTRLTVT.

The table lists this clone with a count of one. V is TRBV7-6 and J is TRBJ1-2, with 10 bases matching TRBD1. J gave up 6 bases and V 1 base, and 11 bases lay outside the gene matches. The germline CDR1 and CDR2 sequences are SGHVS and FNYEAQ. The CDR3 loop spans 17 amino acids. The CDR3 DNA follows: TGTGCCAGCAGCTTAGGACCGGGACAGGGGCGCCCCAATGGCTACACCTTC. Amino acids: CASSLGPGQGRPNGYTF.

The genes are TRBV19 and TRBJ1-1, with D perhaps matching TRBD1 (5 bases). Trimming cost V 5 bases and J 4 bases, with 14 bases left between them. Germline V gene lookup returns CDR1 LNHDA and CDR2 SQIVND (reference sequence). The CDR3 is made up of 14 amino acids. The DNA for the CDR3 is TGTGCCAGTAGTCTAGGCGGGGCAGGCACTGAAGCTTTCTTT. Translating gives CASSLGGAGTEAFF.

This rearrangement joins TRBV11-3 to TRBJ2-5; 7 bases match TRBD1. CDR3 length: 17 residues. V dropped 4 bases and J dropped 1; count of bases not matched to a gene: 12. CDR1 is SGHNT, CDR2 YENEEA, per germline. The CDR3 sequence is CASSSHPGPGGQETQYF. CDR3 in DNA: TGTGCCAGCAGCTCGCACCCGGGGCCAGGGGGCCAAGAGACCCAGTACTTC. Full variable domain (remainder filled in from reference TRBV11-3 and TRBJ2-5): EAGVVQSPRYKIIEKKQPVAFWCNPISGHNTLYWYLQNLGQGPELLIRYENEEAVDDSQLPKDRFSAERLKGVDSTLKIQPAELGDSAVYLCASSSHPGPGGQETQYFGPGTRLLVL.

This clone was seen a handful of times. This chain links TRBV28 with TRBJ2-6, with D perhaps TRBD1 (5 bases). This CDR3 contains 17 residues. The ends were cut back, 3 bases at V and 0 bases at J, with 12 bases in the middle. In germline, CDR1 is MDHEN, CDR2 SYDVKM. CDR3: CASSLQGLLSGANVLTF. CDR3 sequence (DNA): TGTGCCAGCAGTTTGCAGGGTTTACTCTCTGGGGCCAACGTCCTGACTTTC. Looking up the rest from reference TRBV28 and TRBJ2-6 gives the full variable domain: DVKVTQSSRYLVKRTGEKVFLECVQDMDHENMFWYRQDPGLGLRLIYFSYDVKMKEKGDIPEGYSVSREKKERFSLILESASTNQTSMYLCASSLQGLLSGANVLTFGAGSRLTVL.

About this clone itself: A junction boundary mismatches the germline segment, possibly from a read error. CDR3 protein: CSASVDRGLF. The CDR3 DNA reads as TGCAGTGCGAGCGTGGACAGGGGTCTCTTC. The V and J genes are TRBV20-1 and TRBJ1-2, with TRBD1 identical over 9 bases. In germline, CDR1 is DFQATT, CDR2 SNEGSKA (reference sequence). The CDR3 is made up of 10 amino acids.

This chain connects TRBV4-1 to TRBJ2-7; 7 nucleotides align to TRBD2. V was clipped by 0 bases and J by 7 bases; unmatched bases: 12. The CDR3 length is 16 residues. Germline V gene lookup returns CDR1 MGHRA and CDR2 YSYEKL. The chain's CDR3 is CASSQDPGEGRGEQYF. CDR3 sequence (DNA): TGCGCCAGCAGCCAAGATCCGGGGGAGGGCCGAGGGGAGCAGTACTTC.

The V gene is TRBV14, the J gene TRBJ2-1; 13 bases fit TRBD2. Germline CDR1 SGHDN, CDR2 FVKESK. V lost 2 bases and J lost 10; bases outside the gene matches: 11. There are 17 residues in the CDR3. The CDR3 coding sequence is TGTGCCAGCAGCCAAAACCCCTTTCGACTAGCGGGAGGAGAGCAGTTCTTC. It is translated as CASSQNPFRLAGGEQFF.

J is TRBJ1-4 and V is TRBV5-1, with unresolved D. This CDR3 is built from 14 residues. In germline, CDR1 is SGHRS, CDR2 YFSETQ. V was trimmed by 0 bases and J by 1 base, leaving 4 bases between them. The DNA for the CDR3 is TGCGCCAGCAGCTTGGCAGGAACTAATGAAAAACTGTTTTTT. This translates into CASSLAGTNEKLFF.

This chain links TRBV19 with TRBJ1-1; D gene uncertain. V lost 0 bases, J lost 5 bases, and 7 bases lay in between. The CDR3 length is 13 residues. CDR1 and CDR2 from the germline V gene are LNHDA and SQIVND (reference sequence). This CDR3 reads CASSIDGETEAFF. The CDR3 DNA reads as TGTGCCAGTAGTATAGATGGGGAGACTGAAGCTTTCTTT.

This clone appeared once. The rearrangement links TRBV6-6 to TRBJ2-7; the D gene is possibly TRBD1 (6 bases). Trimming removed 0 bases at V and 2 bases at J, with 8 bases between. Per germline, CDR1 MNHNY and CDR2 SVGAGI (reference sequence). The CDR3 is 14 residues long. CDR3 sequence: CASSYSGTTYEQYF. For the CDR3, the DNA is TGTGCCAGCAGTTACTCCGGGACAACCTACGAGCAGTACTTC.

The chain combines TRBV29-1 with TRBJ2-1; D is unresolved. Trimming took off 4 bases at V and 3 bases at J, with 10 bases between the two ends. Germline V lookup: CDR1 SQVTM, CDR2 ANQGSEA. The CDR3 runs to 13 residues. The CDR3 nucleotides read TGCAGCGTTGGCGCACCAATCTACAATGAGCAGTTCTTC. This gives the protein CSVGAPIYNEQFF.

The chain has TRBV7-3 and TRBJ1-2; D unclear. The CDR3 sequence is 14 residues long. V gave up 1 base and J gave up 0 bases, with 6 bases separating them. Per germline, CDR1 SGHTA and CDR2 FQGTGA. The CDR3 protein is CASSLRSTNYGYTF. The CDR3, as DNA: TGTGCCAGCAGCTTAAGGAGTACTAACTATGGCTACACCTTC.

J is TRBJ2-5 and V is TRBV29-1; 8 nucleotides line up with TRBD1. Germline CDR1 and CDR2: SQVTM and ANQGSEA. This CDR3 contains 14 residues. V gave up 3 bases and J gave up 5 bases; unmatched junction bases: 8. CDR3 sequence reads: CSVDSRTGRETQYF. CDR3 in DNA: TGCAGCGTTGATTCCCGGACAGGGCGGGAGACCCAGTACTTC.

The chain has TRBV5-6 and TRBJ2-1, with a tentative D call TRBD1 (7 bases). Trimming removed 1 base at V and 6 bases at J, with 8 bases between. Germline CDR1 reads SGHDT; CDR2 reads YYEEEE. This CDR3 has 13 residues. The CDR3 protein is CASSLQGGNEQFF. The CDR3 nucleotides are TGTGCCAGCAGCTTGCAGGGGGGCAATGAGCAGTTCTTC.

This chain links TRBV5-6 with TRBJ1-1, with 7 bases lining up with TRBD1. The junction had 12 bases not matched to a gene; V was cut back by 9 bases and J by 4 bases. Germline V gene data show CDR1 as SGHDT and CDR2 as YYEEEE. The CDR3 loop spans 14 amino acids. The CDR3 DNA is TGTGCCACCAGTATGAGGGGGCGCTTCACTGAAGCTTTCTTT. Its protein is CATSMRGRFTEAFF.

Of note for this clone: The junction departs from the called germline gene at one end, perhaps through a read error. The chain joins TRBV28 to TRBJ2-5; 9 bases are shared with TRBD1. CDR1 and CDR2 from the germline V gene are MDHEN and SYDVKM. This CDR3 is 16 amino acids long. This chain's CDR3 is CAGSRTGTGKGKTQYF. For the CDR3, the DNA is TGTGCCGGCAGTCGCACCGGGACAGGGAAGGGGAAGACCCAGTACTTC. Combining the CDR3 with reference TRBV28 and TRBJ2-5 gives the whole variable domain DVKVTQSSRYLVKRTGEKVFLECVQDMDHENMFWYRQDPGLGLRLIYFSYDVKMKEKGDIPEGYSVSREKKERFSLILESASTNQTSMYLCAGSRTGTGKGKTQYFGPGTRLLVL.

The chain employs TRBV10-3 and TRBJ2-7, with 7 bases matching TRBD1. V dropped 2 bases and J dropped 0; count of bases not matched to a gene: 7. This CDR3 has 16 amino acids. Germline CDR1 ENHRY, CDR2 SYGVKD. The CDR3 sequence is CAISEPRDSPSYEQYF. Here the CDR3 DNA reads TGTGCCATCAGTGAGCCTCGGGACAGTCCCTCCTACGAGCAGTACTTC.

This rearrangement joins TRBV2 to TRBJ1-5, with 8 bases lining up with TRBD1. This CDR3 contains 15 residues. Per the germline V gene, CDR1 is SNHLY and CDR2 is FYNNEI. The junction had 4 bases not matched to a gene; V was cut back by 6 bases and J by 0 bases. The CDR3 region has the DNA TGTGCCAGCAGCGGTCAGGGGGCTAGCAATCAGCCCCAGCATTTT. Amino acids: CASSGQGASNQPQHF.

This clone has a handful of counts. The chain carries TRBV6-1 and TRBJ2-7; 10 nucleotides match TRBD2. Trimming at V came to 5 bases and at J to 7 bases, leaving 5 bases not matched to a gene. This CDR3 contains 13 residues. Germline values: CDR1 MNHNS, CDR2 SASEGT. The CDR3 is CASSLAGADEQYF. The CDR3 DNA reads as TGTGCCAGCAGTCTAGCGGGAGCTGATGAGCAGTACTTC.

CDR3 residues: CASSFARSTGELFF. CDR3 DNA: TGTGCCAGCAGCTTCGCTAGGAGCACCGGGGAGCTGTTTTTT. This chain connects TRBV11-2 to TRBJ2-2; D is undetermined. V lost 3 bases to trimming and J lost 4 bases, with 9 bases between them. This CDR3 has 14 amino acids. Germline V gene data show CDR1 as SGHAT and CDR2 as FQNNGV.

The table lists this clone with a count of one. V and J are TRBV7-8 and TRBJ2-1; tentative D call: TRBD2 (7 bases). The CDR3 extends over 19 amino acids. From germline, CDR1 is SGHVS and CDR2 FQNEAQ. Trimming removed 4 bases at V and 0 bases at J, with 22 bases between. The CDR3 loop is CASSSRGREGGSSYNEQFF. The DNA for the CDR3 is TGTGCCAGCAGCTCCCGCGGCAGGGAGGGGGGTAGCTCCTACAATGAGCAGTTCTTC.

This chain links TRBV28 with TRBJ2-1, with 8 positions matching TRBD1. Trimming took 7 bases from V and 3 from J; bases not matched to a gene: 5. The germline V gene has CDR1 MDHEN and CDR2 SYDVKM. The CDR3 loop spans 14 amino acids. CDR3 nucleotides: TGTGCCAGCACAATTGACAGGGGCTACAATGAGCAGTTCTTC. It encodes CASTIDRGYNEQFF.

This sequence joins TRBV9 and TRBJ1-5, with no clear D. The germline gives CDR1 SGDLS, CDR2 YYNGEE. Trimming took 0 bases from V and 0 from J, leaving 10 bases between them. There are 16 residues in the CDR3. The DNA of the CDR3 is TGTGCCAGCAGCGTAGGTACAGCGGATAGCAATCAGCCCCAGCATTTT. Translating it yields CASSVGTADSNQPQHF. The full variable domain, rest sourced from reference TRBV9 and TRBJ1-5, is DSGVTQTPKHLITATGQRVTLRCSPRSGDLSVYWYQQSLDQGLQFLIQYYNGEERAKGNILERFSAQQFPDLHSELNLSSLELGDSALYFCASSVGTADSNQPQHFGDGTRLSIL.

The chain recombines TRBV7-9 with TRBJ2-7; weak D call: TRBD1 (6 bases). This CDR3 has 14 amino acids. The V gene's germline CDR1 is SEHNR and CDR2 FQNEAQ (reference sequence). V was pared by 5 bases and J by 5 bases, with 16 bases between. The CDR3 DNA sequence: TGTGCCAGCAGCCCGGAATACAGGGTCGACGAGCAGTACTTC. This gives the protein CASSPEYRVDEQYF.

The sample holds one count of this clone. The chain is built from TRBV10-2 and TRBJ2-2, with 7 positions matching TRBD1. This CDR3 spans 13 amino acids. Germline assignment: CDR1 WSHSY and CDR2 SAAADI. V shed 4 bases, J shed 6 bases, and the junction held 2 bases outside the gene matches. This CDR3 is CASSAQGAGELFF. The CDR3 DNA reads as TGCGCCAGCAGTGCCCAGGGGGCCGGGGAGCTGTTTTTT.

The chain combines TRBV4-3 with TRBJ2-1, with D possibly matching TRBD2 (5 bases). Germline assignment: CDR1 LGHNA and CDR2 YSLEER. The CDR3 sequence is 15 residues long. The V end lost 0 bases, the J end lost 4 bases, and 10 bases lay between the germline ends. CDR3 in amino acids: CASSQEYTRYNEQFF. CDR3 bases: TGCGCCAGCAGCCAAGAATATACTAGATACAATGAGCAGTTCTTC.

J is TRBJ2-2 and V is TRBV7-9, with 8 bases fitting TRBD2. The CDR3 spans 18 residues. Losses at the gene ends were 1 base for V and 3 bases for J; bases not matched to a gene: 10. CDR1 and CDR2 from the germline V gene are SEHNR and FQNEAQ (reference sequence). This CDR3 reads CASSLGEAGEAYTGELFF. CDR3 DNA: TGTGCCAGCAGCTTAGGTGAAGCGGGAGAGGCGTACACCGGGGAGCTGTTTTTT.